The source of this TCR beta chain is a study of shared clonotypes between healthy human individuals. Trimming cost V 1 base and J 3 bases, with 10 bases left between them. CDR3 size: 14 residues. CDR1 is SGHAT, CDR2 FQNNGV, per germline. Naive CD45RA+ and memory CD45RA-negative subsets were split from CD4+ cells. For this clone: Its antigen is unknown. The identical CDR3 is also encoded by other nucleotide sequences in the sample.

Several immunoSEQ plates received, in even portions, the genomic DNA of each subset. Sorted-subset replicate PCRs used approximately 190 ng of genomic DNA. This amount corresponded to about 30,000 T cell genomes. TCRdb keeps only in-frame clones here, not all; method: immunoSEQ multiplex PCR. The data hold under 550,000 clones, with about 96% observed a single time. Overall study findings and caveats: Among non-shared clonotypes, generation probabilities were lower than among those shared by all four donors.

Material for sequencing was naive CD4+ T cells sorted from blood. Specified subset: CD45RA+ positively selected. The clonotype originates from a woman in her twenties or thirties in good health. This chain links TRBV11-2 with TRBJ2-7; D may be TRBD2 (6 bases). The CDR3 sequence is CASSLGLASYEQYF. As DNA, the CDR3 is TGTGCCAGCAGCTTAGGGCTAGCGAGCTACGAGCAGTACTTC.